This TCR beta chain was observed in a study of T cells after yellow fever vaccination. Study-wide points: The bulk population could contribute abundant contaminating clonotypes to FACS-sorted repertoires.

This clonotype was found many times. Antigen specificity is unknown. Trimming removed 5 bases from V and 2 bases from J; junction bases left unmatched: 4. This CDR3 has 14 amino acids. Per the germline V gene, CDR1 is KGHSH and CDR2 is LQKENI. TCRdb re-derived calls from the 5' RACE reads in MiXCR, one entry per CDR3 protein. The sample records about 500,000 distinct CDR3 sequences, less than 20% being singletons. This receptor was obtained from a man aged 18 to 30 who received the YFV17D yellow fever vaccine. This chain links TRBV18 with TRBJ2-7, with 9 bases that match TRBD1. Sequenced here: PBMCs, sampled 5 days after the first yellow fever vaccination. CDR3 nucleotide sequence: TGTGCCAGCTCAAACAGGGGGCCCCCCTACGAGCAGTACTTC. Translation gives CASSNRGPPYEQYF.